Below are 3 T cell receptor beta chains sequenced from a single sample in a study of blood T cell repertoires in COVID-19. Profiling relied on immunoSEQ multiplex PCR, and the TCRdb table lists in-frame clones only, not all of them. Among 150,000 to 160,000 clones, approximately 80% were seen once, and the ten largest hold approximately 0.5%. Sequencing was performed on peripheral blood. Receptor source: a man aged 55-75 years with acute or convalescent COVID-19.

V and J are TRBV19 and TRBJ1-4; D might be TRBD1 (5 bases). Germline CDR1 LNHDA, CDR2 SQIVND (reference sequence). Deletions cut 6 bases from V and 0 bases from J, with 11 bases between. The CDR3 is made up of 15 amino acids. This CDR3 is CASSQPGTTNEKLFF. Here the CDR3 DNA reads TGTGCCAGTAGCCAACCAGGGACAACTAATGAAAAACTGTTTTTT.

V and J are TRBV19 and TRBJ2-3; weak D call: TRBD1 (5 bases). V lost 3 bases and J 2 bases, leaving 12 bases between the germline ends. This CDR3 region has 15 residues. The germline V gene encodes CDR1 LNHDA and CDR2 SQIVND (reference sequence). The CDR3 loop is CASSMGPGSTDTQYF. Written as DNA, the CDR3 is TGTGCCAGTAGTATGGGCCCAGGGTCCACAGATACGCAGTATTTT.

J is TRBJ2-5 and V is TRBV5-5, with 11 bases fitting TRBD2. V shed 4 bases and J 5 bases; nucleotides not matched to a gene: 7. Looked up from germline, CDR1 is SGHKS and CDR2 is YYEKEE (reference sequence). This CDR3 is 15 amino acids long. The CDR3 loop is CASSLSGGAGETQYF. The DNA for the CDR3 is TGTGCCAGCAGCCTTAGCGGGGGGGCCGGGGAGACCCAGTACTTC.